This T cell receptor beta chain emerged from a study of tumor and adjacent non-tumor tissue in lung cancer. Background on the study: Stage I to III disease affected about nine men and 5 women aged roughly 31 to 76. The study's findings and limits: Compared with tumor, normal lung showed significantly lower TCR diversity.

RNA was extracted from bulk tissue without any cell sorting. Donors were chemotherapy-naive, newly diagnosed lung cancer surgical patients in China, August–November 2014. About this clonotype: Its antigen is undetermined.

The V and J ends lost 5 bases and 9 bases, in that order; junction bases with no gene match: 7. The CDR3 sequence is 12 residues long. Germline assignment: CDR1 SGHAT and CDR2 FQNNGV. TCRbeta libraries were built with three rounds of nested PCR, modified from ARM-PCR. TCRdb reprocessed the multiplex PCR reads with MiXCR, giving one entry per CDR3 protein. The sample includes more than 95,000 distinct CDR3 sequences, 66% of them seen just once. Sequenced sample: lung tumor tissue. The J gene is TRBJ2-7, the V gene TRBV11-2, with TRBD2 matching 7 bases. The origin of this receptor is a man younger than 45 with non-small cell lung cancer. The CDR3 DNA follows: TGTGCCAGCAGCGCGACTAGCAGCATGCAGTACTTC. Protein sequence: CASSATSSMQYF.